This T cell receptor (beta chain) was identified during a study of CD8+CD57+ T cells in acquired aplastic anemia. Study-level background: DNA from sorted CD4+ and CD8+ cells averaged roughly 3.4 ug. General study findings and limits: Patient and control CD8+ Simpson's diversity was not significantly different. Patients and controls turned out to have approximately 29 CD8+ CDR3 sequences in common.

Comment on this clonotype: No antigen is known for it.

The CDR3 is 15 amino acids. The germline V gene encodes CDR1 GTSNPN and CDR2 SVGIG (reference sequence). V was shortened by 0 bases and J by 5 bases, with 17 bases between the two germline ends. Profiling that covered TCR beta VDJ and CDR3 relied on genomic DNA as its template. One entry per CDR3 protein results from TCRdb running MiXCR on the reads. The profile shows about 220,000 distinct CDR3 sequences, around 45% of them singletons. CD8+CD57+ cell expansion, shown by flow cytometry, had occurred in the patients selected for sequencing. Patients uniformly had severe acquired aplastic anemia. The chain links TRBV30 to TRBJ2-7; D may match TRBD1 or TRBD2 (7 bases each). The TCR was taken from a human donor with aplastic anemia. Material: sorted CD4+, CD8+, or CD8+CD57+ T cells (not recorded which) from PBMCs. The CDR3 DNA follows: TGTGCCTGGAGTGTAGGGGGCGGGAGAATGGACGAGCAGTACTTC. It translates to CAWSVGGGRMDEQYF.